Below, 18 T cell receptor beta chains from the same sample are listed, as sequenced in a study of tumor and adjacent non-tumor tissue in lung cancer. Three rounds of nested PCR, following a modified ARM-PCR protocol, produced the TCRbeta library. TCRdb reprocessed the multiplex PCR reads with MiXCR, giving one entry per CDR3 protein. The profile shows fewer than 80,000 distinct CDR3 sequences, around 70% of them singletons. RNA was extracted from bulk tissue without any cell sorting. The sequenced sample was lung tumor tissue. Receptors were obtained from a woman in her seventies with non-small cell lung cancer.

To note about this clonotype: One end of the junction fails to match germline, which may point to a read error. The chain recombines TRBV29-1 with TRBJ1-2; D unresolved. The CDR3 runs 15 residues. The germline V gene has CDR1 SQVTM and CDR2 ANQGSEA. The CDR3 DNA is TGCAGCGTTGAAGATAGTCTTAGGGTTAACAATGGCTACACCTTT. It codes for CSVEDSLRVNNGYTF.

The chain combines TRBV20-1 with TRBJ2-3; either TRBD1 or TRBD2 may supply D (5 bases each). The CDR3 is 17 residues long. Looked up from germline, CDR1 is DFQATT and CDR2 is SNEGSKA (reference sequence). V dropped 0 bases and J dropped 5 bases, with 21 bases sitting between them. CDR3 coding DNA: TGCAGTGCTAGAGACGCGCGAGGGGCTTTATCACAAGATACGCAGTATTTT. Protein product: CSARDARGALSQDTQYF.

This sequence joins TRBV4-1 and TRBJ1-1, with TRBD1 identical over 10 bases. The CDR3 runs 15 residues. The germline V gene encodes CDR1 MGHRA and CDR2 YSYEKL. The chain's CDR3 is CVNSQDRGRLAEAFF. CDR3 DNA sequence: TGCGTCAACAGCCAAGACAGGGGGCGGTTGGCTGAAGCTTTCTTT.

This clonotype appeared a few times. This may be a read error, as it is one base from a much larger clone. The chain recombines TRBV10-3 with TRBJ2-3; TRBD1 agrees at 7 bases. The CDR3 covers 13 residues. Germline CDR1 and CDR2: ENHRY and SYGVKD. The CDR3 coding sequence is TGTGTCACACTGACAGGGTATACAGATACGCAGTATTTT. It yields the protein CVTLTGYTDTQYF.

About this clonotype itself: The CDR3 does not close with the conserved phenylalanine or tryptophan, likely indicating a read error. The CDR3 region is CAITESVSTDTQYL. The CDR3 DNA is TGTGCCATCACTGAGTCGGTGAGCACAGATACGCAGTATTTA. The chain uses TRBV10-3 and TRBJ2-3; D gene uncertain. The CDR3 totals 14 residues. Germline loops: CDR1 ENHRY, CDR2 SYGVKD.

Only one count was recorded for this clonotype. It is likely a read error, because the conserved phenylalanine at the end of the CDR3 is missing. The chain combines TRBV29-1 with TRBJ2-7, with 12 bases fitting TRBD2. Per the germline V gene, CDR1 is SQVTM and CDR2 is ANQGSEA. V lost 3 bases and J lost 3; bases outside the gene matches: 9. The CDR3 extends over 16 amino acids. CDR3 coding DNA: TGCAGCGTTGACGCTAGCGGGGGGGCCGGTTTCTACGAGCAGTACTCC. Translated: CSVDASGGAGFYEQYS.

This clonotype was detected ten times or more. This chain uses TRBV5-5 with TRBJ1-1; D might be TRBD1 (6 bases). Germline-derived CDR1 and CDR2 are SGHKS and YYEKEE (reference sequence). The CDR3 extends over 16 amino acids. V was pared by 0 bases and J by 0 bases, with 12 bases between. CDR3 region: CASSLESGVMNTEAFF. The CDR3 nucleotides read TGTGCCAGCAGCTTGGAGTCAGGGGTGATGAACACTGAAGCTTTCTTT.

About this clonotype itself: At one end the junction does not follow the germline gene, possibly because of a read error. This chain connects TRBV29-1 to TRBJ2-3; TRBD2 agrees at 9 bases. Germline values: CDR1 SQVTM, CDR2 ANQGSEA. This CDR3 comprises 15 residues. The CDR3 sequence is CSGCLAGRRTDTQYF. DNA for the CDR3: TGTAGCGGCTGTCTAGCGGGACGAAGAACAGATACGCAGTATTTT.

Comments on this clonotype: An end of the junction differs from the germline gene, which may be a read error. V gene TRBV6-1 combines with J gene TRBJ2-1, with 13 bases aligning to TRBD2. Germline lookup yields CDR1 MNHNS and CDR2 SASEGT. The CDR3 runs to 17 residues. CDR3: CASSLEMGLAGNNERFF. The CDR3 DNA is TGTGCCAGCAGTCTCGAGATGGGACTAGCGGGGAATAATGAGCGGTTCTTC.

Note on this clonotype: This is likely a read error, given that the CDR3 carries no conserved phenylalanine or tryptophan at its end. The chain employs TRBV29-1 and TRBJ2-7, with a weak D call TRBD2 (5 bases). Germline V gene lookup returns CDR1 SQVTM and CDR2 ANQGSEA. The CDR3 loop spans 14 amino acids. Here the CDR3 reads CSVRLAGASYKQYS. The CDR3 DNA is TGCAGCGTTCGCCTAGCAGGAGCGTCCTACAAGCAGTACTCC.

Note on this clonotype: The CDR3 does not close with the conserved phenylalanine or tryptophan, likely indicating a read error. The V and J genes are TRBV29-1 and TRBJ1-2, with D hard to call. V was clipped by 6 bases and J by 6 bases, with 23 bases between them. The germline gives CDR1 SQVTM, CDR2 ANQGSEA. The CDR3 has 15 residues. The CDR3 DNA is TGCAGCGTCCTTGCCCCCCCACTACTCAACCATGGCTACACCTTA. Its protein is CSVLAPPLLNHGYTL.

With respect to this clonotype: Given a much more abundant clone one base away, this may be a read error. The V call is TRBV20-1, the J call TRBJ2-7, with a weak D call TRBD1 (7 bases). The CDR3 is made up of 15 amino acids. V gave up 0 bases and J gave up 5 bases, with 17 bases separating them. Germline values: CDR1 DFQATT, CDR2 SNEGSKA (reference sequence). The CDR3 DNA sequence: TGCAGTGCTAGAGATCCCTCAGGGGGGATTAACGAGCAGTACTTC. Translating it yields CSARDPSGGINEQYF.

A note on this clonotype: An end of the junction differs from the germline gene, which may be a read error. This sequence joins TRBV10-3 and TRBJ1-6; D is unresolved. Germline CDR1 is ENHRY and CDR2 is SYGVKD. The CDR3 sequence is 13 residues long. CDR3 amino acids: CAVSEKNNSPLHF. CDR3 bases: TGTGCCGTCAGTGAGAAAAATAATTCACCCCTCCACTTT.

The sample holds one count of this clonotype. Relative to the germline gene, one junction end is altered; a read error may explain this. The rearrangement links TRBV7-9 to TRBJ2-3; TRBD2 matches 7 bases. The germline V gene encodes CDR1 SEHNR and CDR2 FQNEAQ (reference sequence). There are 14 residues in the CDR3. The chain's CDR3 is CASSPRTSTDAQYF. For the CDR3, the DNA is TGTGCCAGCAGCCCAAGGACTAGTACAGATGCGCAGTATTTT. Looking up the rest from reference TRBV7-9 and TRBJ2-3 gives the full variable domain: DTGVSQNPRHKITKRGQNVTFRCDPISEHNRLYWYRQTLGQGPEFLTYFQNEAQLEKSRLLSDRFSAERPKGSFSTLEIQRTEQGDSAMYLCASSPRTSTDAQYFGPGTRLTVL.

Concerning this clonotype: An end of the junction differs from the germline gene, which may be a read error. V usage is TRBV24-1 and J usage is TRBJ2-1; the D is unclear. The CDR3 extends over 12 amino acids. Germline loops: CDR1 KGHDR, CDR2 SFDVKD. CDR3: CATSDVGYEQIF. As DNA, the CDR3 is TGTGCCACCAGTGATGTAGGGTATGAGCAGATCTTC.

For this clonotype: The junction departs from germline at one end; a sequencing error may be responsible. The V gene is TRBV10-2, the J gene TRBJ2-2, with TRBD1 matching over 7 bases. Germline CDR1 and CDR2: WSHSY and SAAADI. The CDR3 is made up of 15 amino acids. CDR3 DNA sequence: TGCGCCGGTCTAGTAGGGGGCCTCACCACCGGGGAACTGTTTTTT. Translating it yields CAGLVGGLTTGELFF.

As to this clonotype: Being one base from a much bigger clone, this may be a read error. The rearrangement joins TRBV5-1 to TRBJ2-7; D is possibly TRBD1 or TRBD2 (5 bases each). V lost 5 bases to trimming and J lost 0 bases, with 15 bases between them. The CDR3 contains 15 residues. Looked up from germline, CDR1 is SGHRS and CDR2 is YFSETQ. The CDR3 sequence: CASRGEGMSSYEQYF. Here the CDR3 DNA reads TGCGCCAGCAGAGGTGAGGGGATGAGCTCCTACGAGCAGTACTTC.

V and J are TRBV4-1 and TRBJ2-2; a weak D match, TRBD2 (5 bases). Per the germline V gene, CDR1 is MGHRA and CDR2 is YSYEKL. CDR3 length: 14 amino acids. The CDR3 loop reads CASLGLASTGELFF. For the CDR3, the DNA is TGCGCTAGCTTAGGACTTGCGAGCACCGGGGAGCTGTTTTTT.